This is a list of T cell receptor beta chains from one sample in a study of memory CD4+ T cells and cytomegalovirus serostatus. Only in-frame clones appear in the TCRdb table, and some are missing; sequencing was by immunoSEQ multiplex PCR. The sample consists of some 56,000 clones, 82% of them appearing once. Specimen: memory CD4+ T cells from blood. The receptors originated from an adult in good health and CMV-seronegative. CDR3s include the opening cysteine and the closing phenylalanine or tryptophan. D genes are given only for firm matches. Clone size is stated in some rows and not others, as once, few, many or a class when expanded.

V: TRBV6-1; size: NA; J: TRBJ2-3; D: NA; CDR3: CAGGWGATDTQYF; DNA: TGTGCCGGGGGGTGGGGGGCCACAGATACGCAGTATTTT
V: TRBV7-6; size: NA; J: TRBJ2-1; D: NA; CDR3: CASSLAQGYYNEQFF; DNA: TGTGCCAGCAGCTTAGCTCAGGGGTACTACAATGAGCAGTTCTTC
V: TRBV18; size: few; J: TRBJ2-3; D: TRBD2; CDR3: CASSYGLATTDTQYF; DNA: TGTGCCAGCTCCTATGGACTAGCCACAACAGATACGCAGTATTTT
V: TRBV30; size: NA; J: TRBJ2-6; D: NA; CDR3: CAWSVIRPGANVLTF; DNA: TGTGCCTGGAGTGTAATCAGACCTGGGGCCAACGTCCTGACTTTC
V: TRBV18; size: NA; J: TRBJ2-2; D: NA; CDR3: CASSPQQGANTGELFF; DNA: TGTGCCAGCTCACCACAGCAGGGAGCGAACACCGGGGAGCTGTTTTTT
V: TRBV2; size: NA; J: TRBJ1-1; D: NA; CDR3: CASSEMRRGNTEAFF; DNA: TGTGCCAGCAGTGAAATGCGGCGGGGGAACACTGAAGCTTTCTTT
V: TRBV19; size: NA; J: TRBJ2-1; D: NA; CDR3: CASSIARSSYNEQFF; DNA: TGTGCCAGTAGTATAGCTAGGAGCTCCTACAATGAGCAGTTCTTC
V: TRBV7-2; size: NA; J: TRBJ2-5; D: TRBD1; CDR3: CASSSDRAQETQYF; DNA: TGTGCCAGCAGCTCGGACAGGGCTCAAGAGACCCAGTACTTC
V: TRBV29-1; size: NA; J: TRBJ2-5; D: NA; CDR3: CSVGPGLVQETQYF; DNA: TGCAGCGTTGGTCCCGGACTCGTCCAAGAGACCCAGTACTTC
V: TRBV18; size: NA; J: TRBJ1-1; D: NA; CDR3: CASSPRKGILSTEAFF; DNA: TGTGCCAGCTCACCCCGAAAAGGGATTCTAAGCACTGAAGCTTTCTTT
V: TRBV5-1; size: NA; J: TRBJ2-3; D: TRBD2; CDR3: CASSLGLAAGTDTQYF; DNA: TGCGCCAGCAGCTTGGGTCTAGCGGCGGGCACAGATACGCAGTATTTT
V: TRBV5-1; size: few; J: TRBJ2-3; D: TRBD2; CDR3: CASSLVTGGNTDTQYF; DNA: TGCGCCAGCAGCTTGGTAACGGGGGGGAACACAGATACGCAGTATTTT
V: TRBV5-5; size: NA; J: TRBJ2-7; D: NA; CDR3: CASSFPPGDRSGEQYF; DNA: TGTGCCAGCAGCTTCCCCCCGGGTGACAGGTCTGGCGAGCAGTACTTC
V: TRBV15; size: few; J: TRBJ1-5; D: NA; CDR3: CATRTGLDQPQHF; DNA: TGTGCCACCAGGACAGGTCTAGATCAGCCCCAGCATTTT
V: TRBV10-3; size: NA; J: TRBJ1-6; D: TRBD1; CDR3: CAISERQGDSPLHF; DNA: TGTGCCATCAGTGAGCGGCAGGGGGATTCACCCCTCCACTTT
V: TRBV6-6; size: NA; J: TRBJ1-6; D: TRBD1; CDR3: CASSNRGQGGSPLHF; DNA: TGTGCCAGCAGTAACCGCGGACAGGGTGGTTCACCCCTCCACTTT
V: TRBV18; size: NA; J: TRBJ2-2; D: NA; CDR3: CASSPLGSGNTGELFF; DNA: TGTGCCAGCTCACCGCTGGGAAGCGGGAACACCGGGGAGCTGTTTTTT
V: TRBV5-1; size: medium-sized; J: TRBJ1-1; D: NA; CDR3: CASSFLGITEAFF; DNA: TGCGCCAGCAGCTTCCTTGGGATCACTGAAGCTTTCTTT
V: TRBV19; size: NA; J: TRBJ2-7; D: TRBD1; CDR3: CATRGTGSSYEQYF; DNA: TGTGCCACCAGGGGGACAGGAAGCTCCTACGAGCAGTACTTC
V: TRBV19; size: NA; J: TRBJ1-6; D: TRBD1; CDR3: CASSSAGTGASPLHF; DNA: TGTGCCAGTAGTTCGGCCGGGACAGGGGCTTCACCCCTCCACTTT
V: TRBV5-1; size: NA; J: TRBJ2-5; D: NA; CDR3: CASSEDQETQYF; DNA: TGCGCCAGCAGCGAAGACCAAGAGACCCAGTACTTC
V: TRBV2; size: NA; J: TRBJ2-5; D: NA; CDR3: CASGAFQETQYF; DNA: TGTGCCAGCGGGGCCTTCCAAGAGACCCAGTACTTC
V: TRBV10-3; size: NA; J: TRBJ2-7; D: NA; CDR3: CAISESVSLYEQYF; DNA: TGTGCCATCAGTGAGTCGGTTTCGCTCTACGAGCAGTACTTC
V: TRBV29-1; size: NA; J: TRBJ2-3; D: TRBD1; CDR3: CSVDGRGQGRDTQYF; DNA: TGCAGCGTGGATGGCCGGGGACAGGGCAGGGATACGCAGTATTTT
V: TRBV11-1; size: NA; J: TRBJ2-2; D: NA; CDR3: CASSLKGAVTGELFF; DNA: TGTGCCAGCAGCCTCAAAGGGGCCGTCACCGGGGAGCTGTTTTTT